This TCR beta chain comes out of a study of cytomegalovirus exposure and HLA in healthy donors. The PCR ran on 60 Vbeta and 13 Jbeta primers. TCRdb's copy holds only in-frame clones and misses some; the assay was immunoSEQ multiplex PCR. The sample has 150,000 to 200,000 clones; around 86% are singletons. In this sample, this clone turned up once. Germline loops: CDR1 SGHVS, CDR2 FQNEAQ. V was clipped by 4 bases and J by 5 bases; unmatched bases: 13. This CDR3 comprises 16 residues. The receptor was derived from a man aged 45-65 years in good health and CMV-seronegative. This chain links TRBV7-8 with TRBJ1-1, with TRBD1 identical over 7 bases. Source material: PBMCs. CDR3 region: CASSSSRAGGRTEAFF. Here the CDR3 DNA reads TGTGCCAGCAGCTCCTCGAGGGCAGGGGGTCGGACTGAAGCTTTCTTT.